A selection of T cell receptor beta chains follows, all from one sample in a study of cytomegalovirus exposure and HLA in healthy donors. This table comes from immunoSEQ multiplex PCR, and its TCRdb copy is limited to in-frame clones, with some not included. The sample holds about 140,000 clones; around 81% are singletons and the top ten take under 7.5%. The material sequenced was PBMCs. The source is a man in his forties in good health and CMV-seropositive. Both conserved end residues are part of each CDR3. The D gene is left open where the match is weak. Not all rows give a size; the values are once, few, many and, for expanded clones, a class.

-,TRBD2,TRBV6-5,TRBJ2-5,CASSYRTSGPQETQYF,TGTGCCAGCAGTTACCGGACTAGCGGCCCTCAAGAGACCCAGTACTTC
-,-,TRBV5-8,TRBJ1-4,CASTSWTDFNEKLFF,TGTGCCAGCACCTCATGGACAGATTTTAATGAAAAACTGTTTTTT
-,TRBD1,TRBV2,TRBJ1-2,CASRGLDRANYGYTF,TGTGCCAGCAGGGGACTGGACAGGGCCAACTATGGCTACACCTTC
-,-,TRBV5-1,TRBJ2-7,CASSLSGDYEQYF,TGCGCCAGCAGCTTGAGCGGAGACTACGAGCAGTACTTC
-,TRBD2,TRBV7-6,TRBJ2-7,CASSLAQTSGPFYEQYF,TGTGCCAGCAGCTTAGCTCAGACTAGCGGGCCTTTCTACGAGCAGTACTTC
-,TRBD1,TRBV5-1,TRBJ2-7,CASGERTGSGEQYF,TGCGCCAGCGGTGAACGGACAGGGTCTGGTGAGCAGTACTTC
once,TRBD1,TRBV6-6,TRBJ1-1,CASSPLGQGAVTEAFF,TGTGCCAGCAGCCCCTTGGGACAGGGGGCGGTAACTGAAGCTTTCTTT
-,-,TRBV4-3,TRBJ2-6,CASSQDLGGSGANVLTF,TGCGCCAGCAGCCAAGATCTCGGGGGCTCTGGGGCCAACGTCCTGACTTTC
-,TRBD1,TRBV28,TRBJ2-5,CASSLTTGGTETQYF,TGTGCCAGCAGTTTAACGACAGGGGGCACTGAGACCCAGTACTTC
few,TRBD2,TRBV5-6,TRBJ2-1,CASSLVGGSSYNEQFF,TGTGCCAGCAGCTTGGTGGGCGGGAGCTCCTACAATGAGCAGTTCTTC
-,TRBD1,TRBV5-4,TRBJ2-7,CASNPGQNPYEQYF,TGTGCCAGCAACCCGGGACAGAATCCCTACGAGCAGTACTTC
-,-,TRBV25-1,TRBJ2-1,CASSRGIEQFF,TGTGCCAGCAGTCGGGGGATTGAGCAGTTCTTC
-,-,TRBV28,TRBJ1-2,CASRSGGLGYTF,TGTGCCAGCAGGTCCGGGGGACTGGGCTACACCTTC
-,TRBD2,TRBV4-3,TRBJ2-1,CASSRLRSAGGNYNEQFF,TGCGCCAGCAGCCGCCTTCGGTCAGCGGGAGGGAACTACAATGAGCAGTTCTTC